The 2 T cell receptor beta chains reported below all come from one sample, sequenced in a study of blood T cell repertoires in COVID-19. TCRdb keeps only in-frame clones here, not all; method: immunoSEQ multiplex PCR. The data contain under 50,000 clones, approximately 95% of them singletons. The source material was peripheral blood. The origin of the receptors is a man aged 60 to 75 with COVID-19, enrolled during active disease.

The rearrangement uses TRBV13 and TRBJ2-7; 10 bases agree with TRBD2. The CDR3 contains 16 residues. With 3 bases clipped from V and 0 bases from J, the junction kept 5 bases outside the gene matches. CDR1 is PRHDT, CDR2 FYEKMQ, per germline (reference sequence). CDR3 sequence (DNA): TGTGCCAGCAGCTTCACTCTAGCGGGAGTCTCCTACGAGCAGTACTTC. Its protein product is CASSFTLAGVSYEQYF.

The chain joins TRBV5-1 to TRBJ1-1; a possible D gene is TRBD1 (5 bases). The V end lost 3 bases, the J end lost 5 bases, and 11 bases lay between the germline ends. This CDR3 contains 13 residues. CDR1 and CDR2 from the germline V gene are SGHRS and YFSETQ. The DNA for the CDR3 is TGCGCCAGCAGCTCGGGACTCAGGACTGAAGCTTTCTTT. This encodes CASSSGLRTEAFF.